The rows below give T cell receptor beta chains drawn from one sample of a study of identical twins. MiXCR, applied by TCRdb to the 5' RACE reads, yields one record per CDR3 protein. The table lists fewer than 900,000 distinct CDR3 sequences, around 21% of them singletons. This sample also belongs to another study, concerning T cells expressing NK-cell markers.

Sample: PBMCs. All receptors come from a woman younger than 30 in good health. The CDR3 runs from the conserved cysteine through the conserved F or W. Each record gives: clone size, D gene, V gene, J gene, CDR3 DNA, CDR3 protein. D genes are given only for firm matches. Clone size is shown for a subset of rows, as once, few, many or a class of expanded clone.

clone size: NA; D gene: TRBD2; V gene: TRBV27; J gene: TRBJ2-1; CDR3 DNA: TGTGCCAGCAGACTAGCGGGGCCTCTAAATGAGCAGTTCTTC; CDR3 protein: CASRLAGPLNEQFF
clone size: NA; D gene: NA; V gene: TRBV25-1; J gene: TRBJ2-7; CDR3 DNA: TGTGCCAGCAGTGAATCTGTTCCGGGCCCGAACGGATACGAGCAGTACTTC; CDR3 protein: CASSESVPGPNGYEQYF
clone size: many; D gene: NA; V gene: TRBV7-9; J gene: TRBJ2-1; CDR3 DNA: TGTGCCAGCAGTCTCCGGGTTGACAATGAGCAGTTCTTC; CDR3 protein: CASSLRVDNEQFF
clone size: many; D gene: TRBD2; V gene: TRBV20-1; J gene: TRBJ2-2; CDR3 DNA: TGCAGTGCTAGAGATGTGACTAGCGGGAGAGTGAACACCGGGGAGCTGTTTTTT; CDR3 protein: CSARDVTSGRVNTGELFF
clone size: NA; D gene: NA; V gene: TRBV10-3; J gene: TRBJ2-2; CDR3 DNA: TGTGCCATCAGGACGGCAACGGGGGAGCTGTTTTTT; CDR3 protein: CAIRTATGELFF
clone size: NA; D gene: TRBD2; V gene: TRBV12-3/TRBV12-4; J gene: TRBJ2-5; CDR3 DNA: TGTGCCAGCAGTACTGGACTAGCGGGAGGGCCCAAGGAGACCCAGTACTTC; CDR3 protein: CASSTGLAGGPKETQYF
clone size: NA; D gene: TRBD1; V gene: TRBV6-1; J gene: TRBJ1-6; CDR3 DNA: TGTGCCAGCAGAGAGGGACAGGTTGGGTCGAGCTCCTATAATTCACCCCTCCACTTT; CDR3 protein: CASREGQVGSSSYNSPLHF
clone size: few; D gene: TRBD1; V gene: TRBV29-1; J gene: TRBJ2-7; CDR3 DNA: TGCAGCGTAGGACAGGAAAGTTACTACGAGCAGTACTTC; CDR3 protein: CSVGQESYYEQYF
clone size: NA; D gene: NA; V gene: TRBV4-2; J gene: TRBJ2-1; CDR3 DNA: TGTGCCAGCAGCCAAAGAAGTTTAGCAGATGAGCAGTTCTTC; CDR3 protein: CASSQRSLADEQFF
clone size: many; D gene: TRBD1; V gene: TRBV20-1; J gene: TRBJ2-1; CDR3 DNA: TGCAGTGCGTGGGACAGGCCCCAGGGTGAGCAGTTCTTC; CDR3 protein: CSAWDRPQGEQFF
clone size: many; D gene: NA; V gene: TRBV12-3/TRBV12-4; J gene: TRBJ2-7; CDR3 DNA: TGTGCCAGCAGTTTTGAGTGGAGGGGGGAGAGCGAGCAGTACTTC; CDR3 protein: CASSFEWRGESEQYF